This TCR beta chain came from a study of shared clonotypes between healthy human individuals. CDR1 and CDR2 (germline): SNHLY, FYNNEI. The CDR3 covers 13 residues. Trimming cost V 4 bases and J 6 bases; bases outside gene matches: 0. Of note for this clone: The identical CDR3 is also encoded by other nucleotide sequences in the sample.

The method was immunoSEQ multiplex PCR; TCRdb's version includes in-frame clones alone and lacks a portion of them. Among 1 million to 1.3 million clones listed, about four fifths were seen once. Sequencing was performed on memory CD4+ T cells from PBMCs. Subset: CD45RA-negative fraction. This rearrangement joins TRBV2 to TRBJ1-6; the match to TRBD1 covers 7 bases. This TCR came from a man in his late teens or twenties in good health. Some clones in this sample may be carry-over from other donors' samples. The CDR3 loop is CASSGQGNSPLHF. The DNA for the CDR3 is TGTGCCAGCAGTGGACAGGGTAATTCACCCCTCCACTTT.